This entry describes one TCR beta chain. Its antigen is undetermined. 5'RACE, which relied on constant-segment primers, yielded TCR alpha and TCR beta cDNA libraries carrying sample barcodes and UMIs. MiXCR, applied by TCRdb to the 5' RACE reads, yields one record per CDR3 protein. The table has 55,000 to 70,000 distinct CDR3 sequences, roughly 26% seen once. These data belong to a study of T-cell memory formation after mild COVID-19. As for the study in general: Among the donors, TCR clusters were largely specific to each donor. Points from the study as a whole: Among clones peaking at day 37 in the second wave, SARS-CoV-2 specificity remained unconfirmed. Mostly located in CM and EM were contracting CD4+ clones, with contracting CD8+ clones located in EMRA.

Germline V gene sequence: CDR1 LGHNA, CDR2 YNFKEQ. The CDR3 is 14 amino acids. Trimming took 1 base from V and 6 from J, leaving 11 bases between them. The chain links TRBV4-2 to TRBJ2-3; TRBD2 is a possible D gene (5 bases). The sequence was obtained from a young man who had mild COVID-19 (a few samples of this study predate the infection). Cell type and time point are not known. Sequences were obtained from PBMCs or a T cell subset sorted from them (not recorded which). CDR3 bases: TGTGCCAGCAGCCAAGTACCTAGCAGCGATACGCAGTATTTT. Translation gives CASSQVPSSDTQYF.